The entry below describes one TCR beta chain. This record belongs to a study of shared clonotypes between healthy human individuals. Genomic DNA came from 100 million or so PBMCs in unsorted samples. Trimming cost V 3 bases and J 4 bases, with 25 bases left between them. Germline assignment: CDR1 SGHVS and CDR2 FQNEAQ. The length of the CDR3 is 18 residues. In the authors' methods: ImmunoSEQ output held junction-only sequences without quality scores, so filtering differed. Clones were read by immunoSEQ multiplex PCR, and TCRdb kept only the in-frame ones, dropping some. That table gives V, J and clone size, and the DNA gave D and trimming. The sample consists of 450,000 to 600,000 clones, around 74% of them appearing once.

The rearrangement joins TRBV7-8 to TRBJ2-7; D might be TRBD2 (6 bases). This sequence was found in a woman in her thirties or forties in good health. Some clones in this sample may be carry-over from other donors' samples. The specimen sequenced was PBMCs. CDR3 amino acids: CASSLQRRLAEPFYEQYF. CDR3 coding DNA: TGTGCCAGCAGCTTGCAGCGCAGGTTAGCGGAGCCCTTTTACGAGCAGTACTTC.